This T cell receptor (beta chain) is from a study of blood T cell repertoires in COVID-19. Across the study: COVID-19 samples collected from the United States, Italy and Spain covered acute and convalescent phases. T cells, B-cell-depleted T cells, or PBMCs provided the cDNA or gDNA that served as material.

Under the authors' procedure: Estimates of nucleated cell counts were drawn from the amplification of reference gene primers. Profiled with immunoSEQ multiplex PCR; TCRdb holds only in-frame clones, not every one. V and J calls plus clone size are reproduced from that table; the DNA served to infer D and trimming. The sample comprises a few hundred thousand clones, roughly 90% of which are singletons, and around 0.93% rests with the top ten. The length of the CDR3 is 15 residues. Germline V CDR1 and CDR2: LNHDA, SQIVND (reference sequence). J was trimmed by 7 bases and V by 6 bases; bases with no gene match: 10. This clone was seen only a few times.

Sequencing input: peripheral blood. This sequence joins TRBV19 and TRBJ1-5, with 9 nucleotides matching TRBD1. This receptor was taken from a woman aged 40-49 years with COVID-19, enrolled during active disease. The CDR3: CASSAWDREGQPQHF. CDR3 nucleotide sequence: TGTGCCAGTAGCGCCTGGGACAGGGAAGGGCAGCCCCAGCATTTT.